This TCR beta chain was captured by sequencing in a study of PD-L1 blockade in urothelial cancer. Generated by immunoSEQ multiplex PCR, the TCRdb table keeps only in-frame clones and is missing some. The sample lists about 120,000 clones, 80% to 90% seen once, with more than 1.5% in the top ten. The CDR3 loop spans 13 amino acids. Germline loops: CDR1 MNHNS, CDR2 SASEGT. Trimming removed 3 bases from V and 2 bases from J, with 8 bases in between. The time point denotes: peripheral blood 6 weeks after treatment start. The specimen comprised PBMCs, sampled around atezolizumab (anti-PD-L1) treatment. The rearrangement links TRBV6-1 to TRBJ2-7, with D unresolved. The source is a man in his 60s with urothelial cancer. The CDR3 DNA reads TGTGCCAGCAGTGACAGTGCGGCCTACGAGCAGTACTTC. Amino acids: CASSDSAAYEQYF.